This T cell receptor beta chain was recovered during a study of a mutant IDH1 vaccine in newly diagnosed glioma. On the study more broadly: Of treated patients, approximately 60% were men and approximately 40% women, averaging roughly 40 years. Before enrollment, the patients had been treated with radiotherapy alone, temozolomide alone, or both together. Most of them had received both.

Per the germline V gene, CDR1 is LNHNV and CDR2 is YYDKDF (reference sequence). This CDR3 spans 14 amino acids. V lost 5 bases and J lost 2, with 12 bases in between. On this clone: Its matching antigen is unknown.

The time point was: week 11, during vaccination. One vaccine dose held 300 ug of mutant IDH1 20-mer peptide and came with topical imiquimod. The method was immunoSEQ multiplex PCR; TCRdb's version includes in-frame clones alone and lacks a portion of them. The profile shows roughly 57,000 clones, approximately 89% of them singletons. This TCR came from a man in his forties or fifties with glioma. The rearrangement uses TRBV15 and TRBJ2-5; no firm D call. This specimen was PBMCs, taken from a glioma patient whose treatment included an IDH1 peptide vaccine. This CDR3 is CATSLRWSQETQYF. CDR3 sequence (DNA): TGTGCCACCAGCCTCCGGTGGTCACAAGAGACCCAGTACTTC.